Here is one T cell receptor beta chain with its context. Its antigen is unknown. Germline V lookup: CDR1 SNHLY, CDR2 FYNNEI. The CDR3 spans 13 residues. With 11 bases removed from V and 1 base from J, the gap between germline ends came to 12 bases. It was into CD45RA+ naive and CD45RA-negative memory subsets that the CD4+ cells were split. The table came from immunoSEQ multiplex PCR; TCRdb's copy has only in-frame clones and leaves some out. The sample holds over 2 million clones, 85% to 95% seen once. The source of the sample is a study of shared clonotypes between healthy human individuals. Across the study: The donor pool was made up of a couple of women and a few men aged 18 to 49.

Regarding the study as a whole: Among donors, clonotype sharing was expected to be affected by sequencing depth. Larger estimated richness was generally seen in naive subsets than in memory subsets.

The receptor comes from a man younger than 35 in good health. Material: naive CD4+ T cells sorted from blood. The subset here: CD45RA+ positively selected. The J gene is TRBJ1-5, the V gene TRBV2; tentatively, D is TRBD1 (6 bases). The CDR3 region has the DNA TGTGCCGGGGGGGCGGACAGCAATCAGCCCCAGCATTTT. Translation gives CAGGADSNQPQHF.